Listed below are T cell receptor beta chains from one sample, sequenced in a study of cytotoxic CD8 clonotypes in ibrutinib-treated CLL. Produced via immunoSEQ multiplex PCR; TCRdb's table is partial and in-frame only. The sample has about 150,000 clones; over 60% are singletons. Material: PBMCs, obtained after 12 months of ibrutinib treatment. These TCRs come from a human donor with chronic lymphocytic leukemia. Both conserved end residues are part of each CDR3. A D gene is named only where the DNA matches it firmly. Clone size is shown for a subset of rows, as once, few, many or a class of expanded clone.

V	J	D	size	CDR3	DNA
TRBV14	TRBJ1-2	TRBD1	NA	CASSQASLGTEINYGYTF	TGTGCCAGCAGCCAAGCATCTTTGGGGACAGAAATTAACTATGGCTACACCTTC
TRBV11-2	TRBJ1-1	NA	NA	CASSLALMMNTEAFF	TGTGCCAGCAGCTTAGCTCTGATGATGAACACTGAAGCTTTCTTT
TRBV7-9	TRBJ1-1	NA	few	CASSSTGFEAFF	TGTGCCAGCAGCTCAACAGGATTTGAAGCTTTCTTT
TRBV6-4	TRBJ1-1	NA	NA	CASSDPRSLREDDTEAFF	TGTGCCAGCAGTGACCCCCGCTCACTTAGGGAAGATGACACTGAAGCTTTCTTT
TRBV2	TRBJ1-5	NA	NA	CASGEGTAHQPQHF	TGTGCCAGCGGTGAGGGTACAGCTCATCAGCCCCAGCATTTT
TRBV6-5	TRBJ2-2	NA	NA	CASITWAGGTGELFF	TGTGCCAGCATAACGTGGGCAGGGGGGACCGGGGAGCTGTTTTTT
TRBV28	TRBJ1-5	NA	few	CASSFINQPQHF	TGTGCCAGCAGTTTTATCAATCAGCCCCAGCATTTT
TRBV7-3	TRBJ2-5	NA	NA	CASSAIVEETQYF	TGTGCCAGCAGCGCGATAGTCGAAGAGACCCAGTACTTC
TRBV2	TRBJ1-1	NA	once	CASSEGEGATEAFF	TGTGCCAGCAGTGAGGGGGAAGGGGCCACTGAAGCTTTCTTT
TRBV5-1	TRBJ2-5	TRBD1	NA	CASSLQPTTGGLEETQYF	TGCGCCAGCAGCTTGCAGCCGACTACAGGGGGGTTGGAAGAGACCCAGTACTTC
TRBV25-1	TRBJ2-1	TRBD2	NA	CASSESASGRVNEQFF	TGTGCCAGCAGTGAATCGGCCAGCGGGAGGGTCAATGAGCAGTTCTTC
TRBV19	TRBJ1-2	TRBD1	NA	CASSTFLRQGGYGYTF	TGTGCCAGTAGTACCTTCTTGAGACAGGGGGGTTATGGCTACACCTTC
TRBV11-2	TRBJ2-1	TRBD2	NA	CASSLDRRLAIDEQFF	TGTGCCAGCAGCTTAGATCGAAGACTAGCGATAGATGAGCAGTTCTTC
TRBV7-9	TRBJ1-5	NA	NA	CASSTWGNSQPQHF	TGTGCCAGCAGCACCTGGGGCAATTCTCAGCCCCAGCATTTT
TRBV7-9	TRBJ2-1	TRBD2	NA	CASSLGGLAGRQFF	TGTGCCAGCAGCTTAGGGGGACTAGCGGGGCGCCAGTTCTTC
TRBV9	TRBJ2-5	TRBD2	few	CASSNSGRTETQYF	TGTGCCAGCAGCAATAGCGGGAGGACGGAGACCCAGTACTTC
TRBV9	TRBJ2-7	TRBD1	NA	CASSVGEGTGALTYEQYF	TGTGCCAGCAGCGTAGGCGAAGGGACAGGGGCGCTAACCTACGAGCAGTACTTC
TRBV21-1	TRBJ2-1	NA	NA	CAGLAGVYNEQFF	TGTGCCGGATTAGCGGGGGTGTACAATGAGCAGTTCTTC
TRBV7-2	TRBJ1-1	NA	once	CASRTGGGTEAFF	TGTGCCAGCAGAACTGGGGGAGGGACTGAAGCTTTCTTT